This T cell receptor (beta chain) is from a study of shared clonotypes between healthy human individuals. Naive CD8 cells comprised CD45RO-negative, CCR7-positively selected cells, excluding terminally differentiated effector memory CD45RA+ cells. The table came from immunoSEQ multiplex PCR; TCRdb's copy has only in-frame clones and leaves some out. The sample has roughly 2,000,000 clones; about 95% are singletons. Germline V CDR1 and CDR2: GTSNPN, SVGIG (reference sequence). The V gene end was trimmed by 2 bases and the J gene end by 2 bases; junction bases not matched to a gene: 5. This CDR3 is 15 amino acids long.

The clonotype was recovered from a man aged 18 to 29 in good health. Sequencing was done on a sample of naive CD8+ T cells sorted from blood. V and J are TRBV30 and TRBJ1-5; 8 nucleotides agree with TRBD1. The CDR3 is CAWSSGTGGNQPQHF. In nucleotides, the CDR3 is TGTGCCTGGAGTTCCGGGACAGGCGGCAATCAGCCCCAGCATTTT.